The T cell receptor (beta chain) described here comes from a study of T cell responses to AZD1222 COVID-19 vaccine. Findings and limits, study-wide: CD4 TCRs covered the whole spike, strongest at regions 160-218 and 743-854. Donor demographics were predominantly white British with a female majority; clonal diversity may be underestimated. Reportedly, nearly half the spike-specific TCRs target unmutated variant regions. The repertoires were collected only after the peak T cell response.

Details on this clone: Its specificity is unknown.

TCRdb keeps only in-frame clones here, not all; method: immunoSEQ multiplex PCR. Of about 140,000 clones listed, 85% to 95% are singletons. There are 15 residues in the CDR3. V lost 5 bases and J lost 6; bases outside the gene matches: 4. Germline CDR1 is LNHNV and CDR2 is YYDKDF (reference sequence). The sequence came from an adult who had recovered from COVID-19. This specimen consisted of peripheral blood, obtained after recovery from COVID-19. V gene TRBV15 combines with J gene TRBJ2-1; 13 nucleotides align to TRBD2. The CDR3 DNA reads as TGTGCCACCAGCGGACTAGCGGGAGCGGGCAATGAGCAGTTCTTC. Translated: CATSGLAGAGNEQFF.